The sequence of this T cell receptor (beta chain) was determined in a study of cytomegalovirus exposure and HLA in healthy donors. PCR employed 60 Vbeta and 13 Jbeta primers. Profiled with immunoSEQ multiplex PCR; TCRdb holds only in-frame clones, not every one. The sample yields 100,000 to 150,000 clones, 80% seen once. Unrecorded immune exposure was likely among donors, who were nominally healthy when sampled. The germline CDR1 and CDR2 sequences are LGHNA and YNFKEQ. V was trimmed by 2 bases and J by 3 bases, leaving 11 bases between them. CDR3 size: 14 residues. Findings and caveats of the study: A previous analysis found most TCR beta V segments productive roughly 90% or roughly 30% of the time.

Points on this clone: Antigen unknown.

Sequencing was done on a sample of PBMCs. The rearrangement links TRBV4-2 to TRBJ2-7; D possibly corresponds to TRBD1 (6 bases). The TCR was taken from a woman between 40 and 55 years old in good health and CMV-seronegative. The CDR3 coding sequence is TGTGCCAGCAGCCAAAGCAGGGGATTCTACGAGCAGTACTTC. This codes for CASSQSRGFYEQYF.